The 10 T cell receptor beta chains below all came from one sample that was sequenced in a study of preoperative IRX-2 immunotherapy in early breast cancer. Using immunoSEQ multiplex PCR, the repertoire was profiled, and TCRdb retains in-frame clones only, with some absent. The table lists approximately 100,000 clones, roughly 90% of them singletons. As for treatment: preoperative locoregional IRX-2 cytokine immunotherapy. The input for sequencing was tumor tissue, taken after IRX-2 immunotherapy. The receptors come from a human donor with breast cancer.

This clone has more than one count but fewer than ten. The V gene is TRBV7-6, the J gene TRBJ1-2; no clear D gene. The CDR3 has 14 residues. V lost 6 bases to trimming and J lost 3 bases, with 14 bases between them. Germline CDR1 is SGHVS and CDR2 is FNYEAQ. CDR3 loop: CASRTIREDYGYTF. For the CDR3, the DNA is TGTGCCAGCAGAACCATCCGGGAGGACTATGGCTACACCTTC.

This clone showed up just a few times. The chain combines TRBV11-3 with TRBJ1-2; 9 nucleotides agree with TRBD1. Per the germline V gene, CDR1 is SGHNT and CDR2 is YENEEA. The CDR3 spans 16 residues. V shed 5 bases, J shed 2 bases, and the junction held 9 bases outside the gene matches. CDR3 DNA: TGTGCCAGCAGCCCAGGCCCTGGGACAGGGAACTATGGCTACACCTTC. It translates to CASSPGPGTGNYGYTF.

This clone was observed a few times. At one of its ends the junction is not consistent with the germline gene, which may arise from a read error. The V gene is TRBV7-1, the J gene TRBJ2-1, with 13 bases aligning to TRBD2. TRBV7-1 is classed as an ORF, of uncertain function. The CDR3 length is 15 residues. DNA for the CDR3: TGTGCTAGCAGCTTAGGACTAGCGGGAGTGGGTGAGCAGTTCTTC. Protein product: CASSLGLAGVGEQFF.

This clone turned up a few times. The V call is TRBV12-5, the J call TRBJ1-5; 7 bases match TRBD1. The CDR3 loop spans 19 amino acids. Germline V gene sequence: CDR1 LGHNT, CDR2 FRNRAP. V shed 4 bases, J shed 2 bases, and the junction held 17 bases outside the gene matches. For the CDR3, the DNA is TGTGCTAGTGGTTACTACAGGGGCGGGAGGGATGATGGCAATCAGCCCCAGCATTTT. The encoded protein is CASGYYRGGRDDGNQPQHF.

The V call is TRBV30, the J call TRBJ2-7, with 14 bases that match TRBD2. Unmatched junction bases numbered 11, after V lost 5 bases and J lost 2 bases. Germline CDR1 and CDR2: GTSNPN and SVGIG (reference sequence). The CDR3 totals 17 residues. This chain's CDR3 is CAWDGRTSGRSTYEQYF. The DNA of the CDR3 is TGTGCCTGGGACGGGAGGACTAGCGGGAGGTCCACCTACGAGCAGTACTTC.

J is TRBJ1-1 and V is TRBV19; TRBD1 matches at 7 bases. This CDR3 comprises 14 residues. Germline V gene lookup returns CDR1 LNHDA and CDR2 SQIVND (reference sequence). V shed 7 bases, J shed 0 bases, and the junction held 5 bases outside the gene matches. CDR3 in DNA: TGTGCCAGTAAACAGGACAGGCTGAACACTGAAGCTTTCTTT. Translating gives CASKQDRLNTEAFF.

The chain has TRBV6-8 and TRBJ2-6; unclear D gene. Germline V gene data show CDR1 as MNHGY and CDR2 as SAAAGT. The germline V and J ends were trimmed by 4 bases and 0 bases, with 7 bases remaining between them. The CDR3 length is 15 residues. The CDR3 sequence is CASSFESSGANVLTF. The CDR3, as DNA: TGTGCCAGCAGTTTTGAGAGCTCTGGGGCCAACGTCCTGACTTTC.

The chain joins TRBV19 to TRBJ2-1; 9 bases are shared with TRBD2. Germline V gene sequence: CDR1 LNHDA, CDR2 SQIVND (reference sequence). V lost 0 bases, J lost 9 bases, and 3 bases stayed unmatched. The CDR3 runs 14 residues. The CDR3, as DNA: TGTGCCAGTAGTATAGAGCGCGGGAGGGGTGAGCAGTTCTTC. This encodes CASSIERGRGEQFF. The variable domain in full, with the rest retrieved from reference TRBV19 and TRBJ2-1, is DGGITQSPKYLFRKEGQNVTLSCEQNLNHDAMYWYRQDPGQGLRLIYYSQIVNDFQKGDIAEGYSVSREKKESFPLTVTSAQKNPTAFYLCASSIERGRGEQFFGPGTRLTVL.

The chain is built from TRBV1 and TRBJ1-1. TRBV1 is shown as a pseudogene. The CDR3 is 15 residues long. The DNA for the CDR3 is TGCGCCAGCAGCCAAGATGGCGGGGGGAACACTGAAGCTTTCTTT. It specifies CASSQDGGGNTEAFF.

V is TRBV11-3 and J is TRBJ2-1; a possible D gene is TRBD2 (5 bases). The CDR3 spans 15 residues. V lost 1 base and J 16 bases, leaving 23 bases between the germline ends. Germline V CDR1 and CDR2: SGHNT, YENEEA. Written as DNA, the CDR3 is TGTGCCAGCAGCTTAGGTTTGTTCTCGCGGGCCCGCATCTTCTTC. Protein: CASSLGLFSRARIFF.